The rows below give T cell receptor beta chains drawn from one sample of a study of T cell responses to AZD1222 COVID-19 vaccine. The method was immunoSEQ multiplex PCR; TCRdb's version includes in-frame clones alone and lacks a portion of them. The repertoire has just under 80,000 clones, roughly 90% of them found once; the top ten carry roughly 4.3%. The material sequenced was peripheral blood, taken 28 days after the second AZD1222 dose. Source of these receptors: an adult who received the AZD1222 COVID-19 vaccine. Both conserved end residues are part of each CDR3. The order of the fields is D gene, V gene, J gene, CDR3 DNA, CDR3 protein. The D gene is left open where the match is weak.

d_gene: TRBD1; v_gene: TRBV27; j_gene: TRBJ1-6; CDR3nt: TGTGCCAGCAGTGCTAGGGACAGATATAATTCACCCCTCCACTTT; CDR3aa: CASSARDRYNSPLHF
d_gene: TRBD2; v_gene: TRBV24-1; j_gene: TRBJ2-2; CDR3nt: TGTGCCACCAGCGATAGCGGGAGGGGATCTCCCGGGGAGCTGTTTTTT; CDR3aa: CATSDSGRGSPGELFF
d_gene: .; v_gene: TRBV4-3; j_gene: TRBJ1-1; CDR3nt: TGCGCCAGCAGCCAAGATCCCAGGAACACTGAAGCTTTCTTT; CDR3aa: CASSQDPRNTEAFF
d_gene: TRBD2; v_gene: TRBV4-2; j_gene: TRBJ2-7; CDR3nt: TGTGCCAGCAGCCCGGCCGGGACTAGATCCTACGAGCAGTACTTC; CDR3aa: CASSPAGTRSYEQYF
d_gene: .; v_gene: TRBV10-3; j_gene: TRBJ2-7; CDR3nt: TGTGCCATCAGTGGGGGCTCAGAACGGCAGTACTTC; CDR3aa: CAISGGSERQYF
d_gene: .; v_gene: TRBV30; j_gene: TRBJ1-3; CDR3nt: TGTGCCTGGAGTGTTTCGGGGGTCTCTGGAAACACCATATATTTT; CDR3aa: CAWSVSGVSGNTIYF
d_gene: .; v_gene: TRBV5-4; j_gene: TRBJ2-6; CDR3nt: TGTGCCAGCAGCCAACCCGGGAACTGGGGGGCCAACGTCCTGACTTTC; CDR3aa: CASSQPGNWGANVLTF
d_gene: TRBD1; v_gene: TRBV4-2; j_gene: TRBJ2-7; CDR3nt: TGTGCCAGCAGCCCGACAGGGGGCGAGGGCGAGCAGTACTTC; CDR3aa: CASSPTGGEGEQYF
d_gene: TRBD2; v_gene: TRBV5-4; j_gene: TRBJ2-1; CDR3nt: TGTGCCAGCAGCTTTGGGAGGGGCTCCTACAATGAGCAGTTCTTC; CDR3aa: CASSFGRGSYNEQFF
d_gene: TRBD1; v_gene: TRBV19; j_gene: TRBJ2-3; CDR3nt: TGTGCCAGTAGTAGCGACAGGGGATACACAGATACGCAGTATTTT; CDR3aa: CASSSDRGYTDTQYF
d_gene: .; v_gene: TRBV5-1; j_gene: TRBJ1-6; CDR3nt: TGCGCCAGCAGCTTGGAACTGGGTTCCCTCCACTTT; CDR3aa: CASSLELGSLHF
d_gene: TRBD1; v_gene: TRBV28; j_gene: TRBJ2-7; CDR3nt: TGTGCCAGCAGTCCAAGGGACAGGGTGTACGAGCAGTACTTC; CDR3aa: CASSPRDRVYEQYF
d_gene: TRBD1; v_gene: TRBV27; j_gene: TRBJ1-1; CDR3nt: TGTGCCAGCAGTTTGGGACAGGTGAACACTGAAGCTTTCTTT; CDR3aa: CASSLGQVNTEAFF
d_gene: .; v_gene: TRBV9; j_gene: TRBJ2-7; CDR3nt: TGTGCCAGCAGCGCCCGGACAGACTACGAGCAGTACTTC; CDR3aa: CASSARTDYEQYF
d_gene: .; v_gene: TRBV5-1; j_gene: TRBJ1-1; CDR3nt: TGCGCCAGCAGCCCCCAGCTACATGGGGGGGGGTTCACTGAAGCTTTCTTT; CDR3aa: CASSPQLHGGGFTEAFF
d_gene: .; v_gene: TRBV28; j_gene: TRBJ1-2; CDR3nt: TGTGCCAGCAGGCCGCAGGGTATAGGCTACACCTTC; CDR3aa: CASRPQGIGYTF
d_gene: TRBD2; v_gene: TRBV5-1; j_gene: TRBJ2-3; CDR3nt: TGCGCCAGCAGCTTGAGTAACCCAGCGGGAGCAACAGATACGCAGTATTTT; CDR3aa: CASSLSNPAGATDTQYF
d_gene: .; v_gene: TRBV2; j_gene: TRBJ2-7; CDR3nt: TGTGCCAGCGTCCACCGTGGTAGGGATAGCGGAACGAGCTACGAGCAGTACTTC; CDR3aa: CASVHRGRDSGTSYEQYF
d_gene: .; v_gene: TRBV18; j_gene: TRBJ2-7; CDR3nt: TGTGCCAGCTCACCACATGAACGAGTAAAATCCTACGAGCAGTACTTC; CDR3aa: CASSPHERVKSYEQYF
d_gene: TRBD1; v_gene: TRBV5-6; j_gene: TRBJ2-7; CDR3nt: TGTGCCAGCGCCGGGACAGGGGTAGTCGCGGGGGGCTACGAGCAGTACTTC; CDR3aa: CASAGTGVVAGGYEQYF
d_gene: .; v_gene: TRBV7-2; j_gene: TRBJ2-7; CDR3nt: TGTGCCAGCAGCTTACGGGTCGGCTACGAGCAGTACTTC; CDR3aa: CASSLRVGYEQYF
d_gene: .; v_gene: TRBV4-3; j_gene: TRBJ2-2; CDR3nt: TGCGCCAGCAGCCAAGTTCAGGTCCAGGGGCAGTACACCGGGGAGCTGTTTTTT; CDR3aa: CASSQVQVQGQYTGELFF
d_gene: TRBD1; v_gene: TRBV5-1; j_gene: TRBJ1-3; CDR3nt: TGCGCCAGCAATCCTACTCCGGGACAGATCTCTGGAAACACCATATATTTT; CDR3aa: CASNPTPGQISGNTIYF
d_gene: .; v_gene: TRBV28; j_gene: TRBJ1-1; CDR3nt: TGTGCCAGCAGTGGCCCGAGAGGGCCGGTTAACACTGAAGCTTTCTTT; CDR3aa: CASSGPRGPVNTEAFF